This record looks at one T cell receptor (beta chain) sequence and its context. Its binding antigen is unknown. One base away there is no much larger clone; base qualities are not given. The sample belongs to a study of shared clonotypes between healthy human individuals (dated by TCRdb to about 2020). As for the study more broadly: The cohort comprised a couple of women and a few men aged 18 to 49 years. For each donor, CD4 naive and CD4 memory were each given three plates, CD8 naive was given two plates, and CD8 memory was given one plate. To estimate repertoire size and how much clonotype sharing occurs between individuals, the study deeply sequenced the blood TCR repertoires of five or six healthy adults. Different laboratories and diverse techniques were used to prepare libraries and sequence TCR repertoires, to increase sequencing depth and limit assay-specific biases. Leukapheresis yielded between about 0.85 and 10 billion PBMCs per donor. Summary of the overall study and its limitations: Only blood was sampled, and tissue TCR repertoires likely differ from those in blood. Rarefaction of sorted-subset datasets indicated incomplete sequencing despite the large sequencing depth. Compared with non-shared clonotypes, the clonotypes found in all four sorted-subset donors had higher generation probabilities. Because the study included a small number of donors, the genetic and exposure-history diversity represented was limited. When a few donors were compared, the shared fraction of clonotypes was around 5% for naive CD4, roughly 3.3% for naive CD8, 2% to 2.5% for memory CD4, and 0.35% to 0.4% for memory CD8. Naive subsets generally had larger estimated clonotype richness than memory subsets. Pairwise subsampling led to the expectation that sequencing depth would affect the degree of clonotype sharing among donors.

The donors were healthy, HIV-negative adults with no recently reported acute infections or vaccinations. Every donor was a Caucasian adult living in Nashville, Tennessee, USA. Magnetic negative selection was used to enrich CD4+ T cells, after which naive cells were positively selected on CD45RA and the negative fraction became the memory subset. After blood collection by leukapheresis, PBMCs were isolated using Ficoll-Histopaque density gradient centrifugation and then cryopreserved in the vapor phase of liquid nitrogen. Purity and quantity of every magnetically sorted T cell population were checked by analytical flow cytometry. From each sorted fraction, genomic DNA was isolated and quantified by UV absorbance on a Nanodrop 2000c. TCR CDR3 regions were amplified from genomic DNA by multiplex PCR using the deep immunoSEQ assay. Genomic DNA extracted from each cell subset was distributed evenly over all wells of several immunoSEQ 96-well plates, and each plate served as one replicate. Each replicate PCR for sorted subsets received roughly 200 ng genomic DNA, equal to some 32,000 T cell genomes. The purified libraries were quantified using a Qubit 3.0 fluorometer, sized with a Bioanalyzer 2100, and then quantified again using the KAPA Library Quantification kit. Every immunoSEQ 96-well plate was sequenced on a dedicated single-read 150-cycle Illumina NextSeq 550 flow cell. The paper's data handling went like this. Because the immunoSEQ output included only junctional sequences and no quality scores, the filtering could not be the same as the filtering used for full-length reads. To assign V/J genes and CDR3, sequences were annotated using PyIR, a Python wrapper for IgBLAST v1.9, with IMGT germline references. Any read was removed if the V/J assignment was weak (E-value above 1e-6), the CDR3 was missing, or the read contained stop codons, out-of-frame junctions, or ambiguous translated residues. A V3J clonotype was defined by an identical inferred V gene, J gene, and CDR3 amino acid sequence. Percentage overlap between repertoires was computed as shared unique clonotypes divided by the size of the smaller repertoire. Richness of each repertoire was evaluated using RTK rarefaction, the Chao1 estimator, and Recon v2.1 estimates of unobserved clonotypes. OLGA was used to compute generation probabilities for all TCRbeta clonotypes that the gDNA method yielded from several donors. The table was pulled from immuneACCESS by TCRdb, which kept in-frame rearrangements only. Such tables lose some clones; where checked, under half of the loss comes from unresolved V genes, and the rest has no known cause. The V and J calls and the clone size are those of that table, but D and trimming were determined from the DNA. This sample holds some 2,100,000 clones; nearly 97% were observed only once. The biggest ten clones account for roughly 0.13% of the sample.

V gives up 7 bases and J gives up 5 bases, and the segment between their germline ends measures 22 bases. From the germline V gene, CDR1 is SGHRS and CDR2 is YFSETQ. The CDR3 covers 15 residues, taking in both the cysteine and the phenylalanine. The DNA shown is the 45-base CDR3, in frame from base 1. The sequence is built from TRBV5-1 and TRBJ2-7, with the D call perhaps TRBD1 or TRBD2, each one matching 5 bases. The sample taken for sequencing was naive CD4+ T cells sorted from blood. The cell subset or site label, read with the paper, signifies: CD45RA+ positively selected. This TCR came from a man aged 18 to 29 in good health. The CDR3 reads as follows: CASQLGPPRENEQYF. In nucleotides, the sequence is TGCGCCAGCCAACTAGGCCCTCCCAGGGAGAACGAGCAGTACTTC.